The clone carrying this T cell receptor beta chain was recorded many times. Its specificity is unknown. Mismatch with germline at one junction end may stem from a read error. This entry is derived from a study of T cell repertoires in cytomegalovirus infection. Study summary: TCR beta signatures that were public indicated CMV infection and matching HLA type.

Germline CDR1 is SQVTM and CDR2 is ANQGSEA. There are 15 residues in the CDR3. MiXCR was run by TCRdb on the reads, yielding one entry per CDR3 protein. The sample yields roughly 340,000 distinct CDR3 sequences, just under 30% seen once. Study-wide results and limits: The cumulative frequency of public TCR beta families distinguished individuals who carried CMV together with the relevant HLA.

The sequence was obtained from a human donor in good health (CMV status not recorded). Some clones in this sample may be carry-over from other donors' samples. This rearrangement joins TRBV29-1 to TRBJ1-2; D remains ambiguous. Sequences were derived from cultured PBMCs, sampled from culture after CMV antigen stimulation. CDR3 nucleotides: TGCAGCGTTGAAGACACAGCCCCCGAACATGTGGGAGAATCCTTC. Protein: CSVEDTAPEHVGESF.